Each of the 8 T cell receptor beta chains below was sequenced from the same sample in a study of OX40 agonist ivuxolimab in advanced cancers. The protocol was immunoSEQ multiplex PCR, while the TCRdb copy is restricted to in-frame clones and leaves out a portion. The table lists some 40,000 clones, about 89% of them singletons, with over 0.55% in the top ten. Here the sequenced sample was CD4+ or CD8+ T cells sorted from blood, taken in a trial of the OX40 agonist ivuxolimab. Every receptor here comes from an adult with an advanced solid tumor such as melanoma, head and neck, liver or kidney cancer.

V gene TRBV4-1 combines with J gene TRBJ1-1, with D perhaps TRBD1 (6 bases). The CDR3 length is 15 residues. V lost 6 bases, J lost 0 bases, and 14 bases lay in between. Germline lookup yields CDR1 MGHRA and CDR2 YSYEKL. CDR3 nucleotide sequence: TGCGCCAGCAGGGATTTGACAGGTATGAACACTGAAGCTTTCTTT. Its translation is CASRDLTGMNTEAFF.

The V gene is TRBV4-3, the J gene TRBJ1-1, with TRBD1 matching over 9 bases. CDR1 LGHNA and CDR2 YSLEER come from the germline V gene. This CDR3 is built from 14 residues. Trimming took 3 bases from V and 8 from J; bases not matched to a gene: 7. DNA of the CDR3: TGCGCCAGCAGCCAGAACAGGGGGCGACCCGAAGCTTTCTTT. Translated: CASSQNRGRPEAFF.

The chain recombines TRBV7-3 with TRBJ1-2; tentatively, D is TRBD1 (6 bases). The V gene lost 3 bases and the J gene lost 3 bases, with 8 bases spanning the gap. This CDR3 is 13 amino acids long. Germline CDR1 and CDR2: SGHTA and FQGTGA. The CDR3 is CASSFSGDYGYTF. In DNA form, the CDR3 reads TGTGCCAGCAGCTTCTCAGGGGACTATGGCTACACCTTC.

This clone has just one count. The V and J genes are TRBV7-2 and TRBJ1-5; 7 nucleotides agree with TRBD1. Germline assignment: CDR1 SGHTA and CDR2 FQGNSA. The CDR3 is 14 amino acids. Unmatched junction bases numbered 6, after V lost 4 bases and J lost 6 bases. The CDR3 bases are TGTGCCAGCAGCTCCGGACAGGAGGGTCAGCCCCAGCATTTT. Protein sequence: CASSSGQEGQPQHF. The whole variable domain, filled in from reference TRBV7-2 and TRBJ1-5, reads GAGVSQSPSNKVTEKGKDVELRCDPISGHTALYWYRQSLGQGLEFLIYFQGNSAPDKSGLPSDRFSAERTGGSVSTLTIQRTQQEDSAVYLCASSSGQEGQPQHFGDGTRLSIL.

V usage is TRBV5-1 and J usage is TRBJ2-2; 9 nucleotides align to TRBD1. Germline loops: CDR1 SGHRS, CDR2 YFSETQ. The V gene end was trimmed by 0 bases and the J gene end by 6 bases; junction bases not matched to a gene: 3. There are 15 residues in the CDR3. The CDR3 coding sequence is TGCGCCAGCAGCTTGGGGGACAGGGTCTCCGGGGAGCTGTTTTTT. Translated, it gives CASSLGDRVSGELFF.

The V and J genes are TRBV7-2 and TRBJ1-6; 9 bases map to TRBD1. CDR1 and CDR2 (germline): SGHTA, FQGNSA. The junction had 7 bases not matched to a gene; V was cut back by 4 bases and J by 9 bases. This CDR3 comprises 15 residues. CDR3 loop: CASSWSRDRASPLHF. In nucleotides, the CDR3 is TGTGCCAGCAGCTGGTCCCGGGACAGGGCTTCACCCCTCCACTTT.

V is TRBV27 and J is TRBJ2-7, with TRBD1 matching over 11 bases. V shed 3 bases, J shed 3 bases, and the junction held 7 bases outside the gene matches. The CDR3 runs 16 residues. Per germline, CDR1 MNHEY and CDR2 SMNVEV (reference sequence). DNA of the CDR3: TGTGCCAGCAGTTTCCTGTTGGGGACAGGGGGCTACGAGCAGTACTTC. Amino acids: CASSFLLGTGGYEQYF.

Regarding this clone: It is likely a read error, because the conserved phenylalanine at the end of the CDR3 is missing. CDR3 protein: CASSYALQGSLHL. CDR3 in DNA: TGTGCCAGCAGTTACGCCCTCCAGGGATCGCTCCACCTT. V is TRBV6-5 and J is TRBJ1-6; tentative D call: TRBD1 (5 bases). The V end lost 2 bases, the J end lost 16 bases, and 15 bases lay between the germline ends. Germline CDR1 and CDR2: MNHEY and SVGAGI. The CDR3 is made up of 13 amino acids.